Listed here are 2 T cell receptor beta chains from one sample, sequenced in a study of blood T cells in healthy people across ages. A second PCR, run for about 7 to 11 cycles, used a sample-barcoded 5' primer plus a J-beta primer mix. TCRdb ran MiXCR on the 5' RACE reads and lists one entry per CDR3 protein. The top ten clones hold 25% to 35% of a sample with about 680,000 distinct CDR3 sequences, roughly 50% of them seen once. The sample was blood. The receptors originated from a woman aged 60-70 years in good health.

The chain has TRBV24-1 and TRBJ2-5; tentative D call: TRBD1 (5 bases). CDR3 length: 16 residues. Per the germline V gene, CDR1 is KGHDR and CDR2 is SFDVKD. Trimming removed 0 bases from V and 1 base from J, with 11 bases in between. The chain's CDR3 is CATSDLRFDSQETQYF. DNA for the CDR3: TGTGCCACCAGTGATTTGAGGTTCGACAGCCAAGAGACCCAGTACTTC.

V gene TRBV28 combines with J gene TRBJ2-5, with TRBD1 matching 7 bases. This CDR3 is 16 amino acids long. Germline V CDR1 and CDR2: MDHEN, SYDVKM. V gave up 2 bases and J gave up 1 base; unmatched junction bases: 7. As DNA, the CDR3 is TGTGCCAGCAGTTTAGCGTCAGGGGGACCCCAAGAGACCCAGTACTTC. It yields the protein CASSLASGGPQETQYF.